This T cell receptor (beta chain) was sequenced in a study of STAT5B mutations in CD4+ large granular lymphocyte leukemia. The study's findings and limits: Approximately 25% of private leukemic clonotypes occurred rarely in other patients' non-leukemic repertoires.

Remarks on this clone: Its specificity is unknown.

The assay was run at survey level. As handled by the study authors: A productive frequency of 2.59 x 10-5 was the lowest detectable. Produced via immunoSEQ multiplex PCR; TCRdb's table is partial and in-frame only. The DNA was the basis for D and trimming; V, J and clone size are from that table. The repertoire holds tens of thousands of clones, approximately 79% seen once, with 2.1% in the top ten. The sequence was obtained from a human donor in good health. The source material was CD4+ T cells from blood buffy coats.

The CDR3 DNA reads as TGTGCCAGCAGCTTCAGTACCCAGATCACAGATACGCAGTATTTT. This gives the protein CASSFSTQITDTQYF. The genes are TRBV11-3 and TRBJ2-3; D remains unclear. V shed 3 bases and J shed 2 bases, with 12 bases lying between them. The germline V gene has CDR1 SGHNT and CDR2 YENEEA. The CDR3 is made up of 15 amino acids. Looking up the rest from reference TRBV11-3 and TRBJ2-3 gives the full variable domain: EAGVVQSPRYKIIEKKQPVAFWCNPISGHNTLYWYLQNLGQGPELLIRYENEEAVDDSQLPKDRFSAERLKGVDSTLKIQPAELGDSAVYLCASSFSTQITDTQYFGPGTRLTVL.